These T cell receptor beta chains were read from a single sample in a study of radiotherapy plus CTLA-4 blockade in lung cancer. Sequencing used immunoSEQ multiplex PCR; TCRdb keeps in-frame clones, though not all of them. The sample holds roughly 78,000 clones; about 80% are singletons and the top ten take 7.1%. Material: peripheral blood, obtained from a patient treated with radiotherapy plus ipilimumab. The receptors shown here come from a human donor with non-small cell lung cancer who had a complete response to radiotherapy plus ipilimumab. Each CDR3 is given with its conserved first and last residue. D genes are given only for firm matches. The size field is filled for only some rows; it gives once, few, many or a size class.

j_call,v_call,clone_size,d_call,cdr3_aa,cdr3_nt
TRBJ1-2,TRBV30,NA,NA,CAWTLLGAGGYTF,TGTGCCTGGACCCTCCTCGGGGCGGGTGGCTACACCTTC
TRBJ1-2,TRBV5-1,NA,TRBD1,CASSEWDRGPLNYGYTF,TGCGCCAGCAGCGAATGGGACAGGGGCCCGCTTAACTATGGCTACACCTTC
TRBJ2-3,TRBV7-2,NA,NA,CARTDTQYF,TGTGCCAGAACAGATACGCAGTATTTT
TRBJ1-1,TRBV4-3,NA,NA,CASSQPGFEAFF,TGCGCCAGCAGCCAACCCGGGTTCGAAGCTTTCTTT
TRBJ2-1,TRBV7-2,NA,TRBD1,CASSVPGQGAGNEQFF,TGTGCCAGCAGCGTACCGGGACAGGGGGCCGGTAATGAGCAGTTCTTC
TRBJ1-2,TRBV7-2,NA,TRBD1,CASSPGQGANYGYTF,TGTGCCAGCAGCCCGGGACAGGGGGCTAACTATGGCTACACCTTC
TRBJ2-3,TRBV6-1,NA,NA,CASKRGGTDTQYF,TGTGCCAGCAAGAGAGGCGGAACAGATACGCAGTATTTT
TRBJ2-3,TRBV4-1,NA,TRBD2,CASSQGNSGSGDTQYF,TGCGCCAGCAGCCAGGGGAATAGCGGGAGCGGAGATACGCAGTATTTT
TRBJ1-5,TRBV7-8,NA,TRBD1,CASSFRTGGVAQHF,TGTGCCAGCAGCTTTAGGACAGGGGGAGTGGCCCAGCATTTT
TRBJ2-3,TRBV20-1,once,NA,CSARVDRQYF,TGCAGTGCTAGAGTGGATAGGCAGTATTTT
TRBJ2-6,TRBV18,NA,TRBD2,CASSQWASGPSGANVLTF,TGTGCCAGCTCCCAGTGGGCTAGCGGGCCCTCTGGGGCCAACGTCCTGACTTTC
TRBJ1-2,TRBV4-3,NA,TRBD1,CASSQDFDRANHGYTF,TGCGCCAGCAGCCAAGACTTCGACAGGGCGAATCATGGCTACACCTTC
TRBJ1-5,TRBV2,NA,NA,CASSDILTDWYSNQPQHF,TGTGCCAGCAGTGATATCTTGACAGATTGGTATAGCAATCAGCCCCAGCATTTT
TRBJ1-4,TRBV5-6,NA,TRBD1,CASSLKGAGEKLFF,TGTGCCAGCAGCTTAAAGGGGGCAGGTGAAAAACTGTTTTTT
TRBJ1-1,TRBV5-1,NA,NA,CASSEVSSTLGAFF,TGCGCCAGCAGCGAAGTCTCGTCAACACTGGGAGCTTTCTTT
TRBJ2-3,TRBV16,NA,NA,CASSQSQRLRTDTQYF,TGTGCCAGCAGCCAATCGCAGAGACTGCGCACAGATACGCAGTATTTT
TRBJ1-1,TRBV11-3,once,NA,CASSSPRNTEAFF,TGTGCCAGCAGCTCCCCAAGGAACACTGAAGCTTTCTTT
TRBJ1-3,TRBV5-4,few,NA,CASSLEGSSGNTIYF,TGTGCCAGCAGCTTGGAAGGGTCCTCTGGAAACACCATATATTTT
TRBJ2-1,TRBV7-9,NA,TRBD2,CASSPLAGAPTYNEQFF,TGTGCCAGCAGCCCACTAGCGGGAGCCCCCACCTACAATGAGCAGTTCTTC
TRBJ1-1,TRBV2,NA,NA,CASRARENTEAFF,TGTGCCAGCAGGGCCAGGGAGAACACTGAAGCTTTCTTT
TRBJ1-5,TRBV27,once,TRBD1,CASSPRTGLNQPQHF,TGTGCCAGCAGTCCACGGACAGGACTGAATCAGCCCCAGCATTTT
TRBJ1-1,TRBV7-2,NA,NA,CASRLDMNTEAFF,TGTGCCAGCAGACTTGATATGAACACTGAAGCTTTCTTT
TRBJ1-2,TRBV28,NA,NA,CASSWVSGNYGYTF,TGTGCCAGCAGTTGGGTTAGTGGTAACTATGGCTACACCTTC
TRBJ1-6,TRBV6-5,once,NA,CASMRRIGSPLHF,TGTGCCAGCATGCGAAGGATTGGTTCACCCCTCCACTTT
TRBJ1-5,TRBV4-1,few,NA,CASSQIYRSNQPQHF,TGCGCCAGCAGCCAAATTTACAGGAGCAATCAGCCCCAGCATTTT
TRBJ2-7,TRBV5-6,NA,TRBD1,CASRPGTVSYEQYF,TGTGCCAGCAGGCCCGGGACAGTATCCTACGAGCAGTACTTC
TRBJ1-1,TRBV4-1,few,NA,CASSQDRGPTMNTEAFF,TGCGCCAGCAGCCAAGATCGGGGCCCGACGATGAACACTGAAGCTTTCTTT
TRBJ2-3,TRBV29-1,NA,NA,CSAQQGEYDTQYF,TGCAGCGCTCAACAGGGTGAATACGATACGCAGTATTTT
TRBJ2-4,TRBV7-2,NA,NA,CASSHRWGLAKNIQYF,TGTGCCAGCAGCCATAGGTGGGGGCTAGCCAAAAACATTCAGTACTTC
TRBJ1-5,TRBV30,NA,NA,CAWSSGNQPQHF,TGTGCCTGGAGTTCGGGAAATCAGCCCCAGCATTTT
TRBJ2-3,TRBV5-1,NA,NA,CASSLEGTDTQYF,TGCGCCAGCAGCTTGGAGGGCACAGATACGCAGTATTTT
TRBJ1-5,TRBV29-1,once,NA,CSVGGQTGDQPQHF,TGCAGCGTTGGGGGGCAAACGGGAGATCAGCCCCAGCATTTT
TRBJ2-1,TRBV11-3,once,TRBD2,CASSLLGTSGSVKNNEQFF,TGTGCCAGCAGCCTTCTCGGGACTAGCGGGAGCGTCAAGAACAATGAGCAGTTCTTC
TRBJ1-4,TRBV6-6,once,TRBD1,CASSPRQTGAGEKLFF,TGTGCCAGCAGCCCGCGACAGACAGGGGCGGGAGAAAAACTGTTTTTT
TRBJ1-1,TRBV7-2,NA,NA,CASSLERVNTEAFF,TGTGCCAGCAGCTTAGAGAGGGTTAACACTGAAGCTTTCTTT
TRBJ1-5,TRBV4-3,NA,TRBD1,CASSQTDRGNQPQHF,TGCGCCAGCAGCCAAACGGACAGGGGCAATCAGCCCCAGCATTTT
TRBJ1-1,TRBV6-5,NA,NA,CASSYGQNTEAFF,TGTGCCAGCAGTTACGGCCAGAACACTGAAGCTTTCTTT
TRBJ1-1,TRBV14,few,NA,CASSPFSKTTEAFF,TGTGCCAGCAGCCCCTTTTCTAAAACCACTGAAGCTTTCTTT
TRBJ2-5,TRBV21-1,NA,NA,CASSKTGLEYQETQYF,TGTGCCAGCAGCAAAACTGGACTAGAGTACCAAGAGACCCAGTACTTC
TRBJ1-2,TRBV28,NA,NA,CASSRNKYGYTF,TGTGCCAGCAGTAGAAACAAGTATGGCTACACCTTC
TRBJ1-3,TRBV6-6,NA,TRBD1,CASRQQGLGNTIYF,TGTGCCAGCAGGCAACAGGGGTTAGGAAACACCATATATTTT